What follows describes a single T cell receptor beta chain. The antigen remains unidentified. This entry comes from a study of T cell responses to AZD1222 COVID-19 vaccine. Study-level findings and limits: Sampled repertoires all dated from after the peak T cell response.

The germline CDR1 and CDR2 sequences are MNHEY and SMNVEV (reference sequence). The ends lost 4 bases at V and 8 bases at J; junction bases unmatched: 5. This CDR3 contains 13 residues. Clones were sequenced by immunoSEQ multiplex PCR, and TCRdb holds only the in-frame ones, with some missing. The data show about 120,000 clones, roughly nine tenths seen once. The sequenced sample was peripheral blood, obtained on day 0 of AZD1222 vaccination. The V and J genes are TRBV27 and TRBJ1-3; 7 positions match TRBD1. The receptor was isolated from an adult in good health. CDR3 amino acids: CASSSGQEDTIYF. The CDR3 nucleotides are TGTGCCAGCAGTTCAGGACAGGAAGACACCATATATTTT.